These 11 T cell receptor beta chains originate from one sample sequenced in a study of T cell repertoires in cytomegalovirus infection. MiXCR, run by TCRdb on the reads, gives a single entry per CDR3 protein. The sample holds about half a million distinct CDR3 sequences, 42% seen once. No antigen has been assigned to these receptors. Sample: cultured PBMCs, taken from culture after CMV antigen stimulation. The origin of the receptors is a human donor in good health (CMV status not recorded). Some clones in this sample may be carry-over from other donors' samples.

The chain links TRBV6-5 to TRBJ1-5, with D unclear. CDR3 size: 17 residues. Looked up from germline, CDR1 is MNHEY and CDR2 is SVGAGI. Trimming removed 6 bases at V and 0 bases at J, with 18 bases between. The DNA for the CDR3 is TGTGCCAGCAGAAAAAAAGCCCCGTCCACTAGCAATCAGCCCCAGCATTTT. Translated, it gives CASRKKAPSTSNQPQHF.

J is TRBJ1-2 and V is TRBV12-3 or TRBV12-4, with a tentative D call TRBD1 (5 bases). Trimming cost V 3 bases and J 2 bases, with 10 bases left between them. This CDR3 is 14 amino acids long. CDR3 protein: CASSFARANYGYTF. The CDR3 DNA sequence: TGTGCCAGCAGTTTTGCCAGGGCCAACTATGGCTACACCTTC.

V gene TRBV7-4 combines with J gene TRBJ1-1, with D perhaps TRBD1 (6 bases). V was trimmed by 2 bases and J by 4 bases, leaving 23 bases between them. CDR1 and CDR2 (germline): SGHVT, SQSDAQ. The CDR3 length is 18 residues. CDR3 DNA: TGTGCCAGCAGCTTACCGCGGGGGCAGATGAAGGTTGGCACTGAAGCTTTCTTT. Translated: CASSLPRGQMKVGTEAFF.

This rearrangement joins TRBV7-8 to TRBJ2-7; 7 nucleotides agree with TRBD1. The V and J ends lost 5 bases and 3 bases, in that order; junction bases with no gene match: 13. This CDR3 has 16 amino acids. The germline CDR1 and CDR2 sequences are SGHVS and FQNEAQ. The CDR3 nucleotides are TGTGCCAGCAGCCTCGGACCCCAGGGGGAAGTCTACGAGCAGTACTTC. The encoded protein is CASSLGPQGEVYEQYF.

This clonotype was counted only a few times. The chain employs TRBV14 and TRBJ1-2, with a tentative D call TRBD1 (5 bases). With 1 base removed from V and 3 bases from J, the gap between germline ends came to 6 bases. Germline V CDR1 and CDR2: SGHDN, FVKESK. CDR3 size: 13 residues. CDR3 nucleotides: TGTGCCAGCAGCCAAGGACAGCACTATGGCTACACCTTC. Protein product: CASSQGQHYGYTF.

The genes are TRBV4-1 and TRBJ1-1, with a tentative D call TRBD1 (5 bases). Germline assignment: CDR1 MGHRA and CDR2 YSYEKL. The CDR3 extends over 14 amino acids. Deletions cut 6 bases from V and 1 base from J, with 12 bases between. The CDR3 DNA reads TGCGCCAGCAGACAGACAGCTCGGAACACTGAAGCTTTCTTT. Protein: CASRQTARNTEAFF.

This chain uses TRBV7-9 with TRBJ2-1, with D possibly matching TRBD1 (5 bases). Per the germline V gene, CDR1 is SEHNR and CDR2 is FQNEAQ (reference sequence). Deletions cut 5 bases from V and 9 bases from J, with 8 bases between. CDR3 length: 11 residues. CDR3 sequence reads: CASSDSTEQFF. CDR3 DNA sequence: TGTGCCAGCAGCGACAGTACTGAGCAGTTCTTC.

This chain connects TRBV7-2 to TRBJ1-2; 7 bases agree with TRBD1. The CDR3 totals 15 residues. The junction had 8 bases not matched to a gene; V was cut back by 0 bases and J by 7 bases. Germline V gives CDR1 SGHTA, CDR2 FQGNSA. CDR3 amino acids: CASSLAFVTGIGYTF. The CDR3 DNA sequence: TGTGCCAGCAGCTTAGCTTTCGTGACAGGGATTGGCTACACCTTC. Supplemented by reference TRBV7-2 and TRBJ1-2, the full variable domain reads GAGVSQSPSNKVTEKGKDVELRCDPISGHTALYWYRQSLGQGLEFLIYFQGNSAPDKSGLPSDRFSAERTGGSVSTLTIQRTQQEDSAVYLCASSLAFVTGIGYTFGSGTRLTVV.

The J gene is TRBJ2-3, the V gene TRBV6-8, with D unresolved. Between the trimmed V and J ends, which lost 2 bases and 5 bases, there was a span of 14 bases. The CDR3 totals 15 residues. CDR1 MNHGY and CDR2 SAAAGT come from the germline V gene. CDR3 nucleotides: TGTGCCAGCAGTTACCTGGTGGCGGCAATAGATACGCAGTATTTT. This translates into CASSYLVAAIDTQYF.

The table lists this clonotype with a few counts. V and J are TRBV7-9 and TRBJ1-3; a weak D match, TRBD1 (5 bases). The CDR3 loop spans 15 amino acids. Germline V CDR1 and CDR2: SEHNR, FQNEAQ (reference sequence). Trimming stripped 2 bases from V and 3 bases from J, with 11 bases between. The CDR3 reads CASSLRGLIGNTIYF. CDR3 bases: TGTGCCAGCAGCTTAAGGGGTCTGATTGGAAACACCATATATTTT.

The chain is built from TRBV7-2 and TRBJ2-7; a weak D match, TRBD2 (5 bases). The CDR3 contains 15 residues. Deletions cut 0 bases from V and 1 base from J, with 10 bases between. The germline CDR1 and CDR2 sequences are SGHTA and FQGNSA. For the CDR3, the DNA is TGTGCCAGCAGCTTAGCACTAGTTCGATCCTACGAGCAGTACTTC. This codes for CASSLALVRSYEQYF.